The 8 T cell receptor beta chains below come from one sample, sequenced in a study of shared clonotypes between healthy human individuals. The method was immunoSEQ multiplex PCR; TCRdb's version includes in-frame clones alone and lacks a portion of them. The repertoire includes about 2.1 million clones, around 93% of them detected once, and about 1.7% sits in the top ten. Positive CCR7 selection of CD45RO-negative cells yielded the naive CD8 cells, and terminally differentiated effector memory CD45RA+ cells were excluded. The sequencing sample was made of naive CD8+ T cells from PBMCs. The source is a young man in good health. Some clones in this sample may be carry-over from other donors' samples.

The chain combines TRBV12-2 with TRBJ2-2; TRBD2 reflects the table's D call only, with no check against the DNA. TRBV12-2 is recorded as a pseudogene. This CDR3 spans 18 amino acids. The CDR3 reads CASRPRTSGRALVGELFF. In DNA, the CDR3 is TGTGCAAGTCGCCCTCGGACTAGCGGGAGGGCCCTCGTCGGGGAGCTGTTTTTT.

This clone was counted between two and nine times. Within the sample, other DNA sequences also encode this same CDR3. V usage is TRBV7-9 and J usage is TRBJ1-5, with no clear D. Trimming removed 1 base at V and 6 bases at J, with 4 bases between. Germline assignment: CDR1 SEHNR and CDR2 FQNEAQ (reference sequence). CDR3 length: 12 amino acids. CDR3 sequence reads: CASSLGRQPQHF. For the CDR3, the DNA is TGTGCCAGCAGCTTAGGGCGTCAGCCCCAGCATTTT. Full variable domain (remainder filled in from reference TRBV7-9 and TRBJ1-5): DTGVSQNPRHKITKRGQNVTFRCDPISEHNRLYWYRQTLGQGPEFLTYFQNEAQLEKSRLLSDRFSAERPKGSFSTLEIQRTEQGDSAMYLCASSLGRQPQHFGDGTRLSIL.

J is TRBJ2-2 and V is TRBV28, with TRBD2 matching 7 bases. The CDR3 sequence is 15 residues long. V shed 5 bases and J 6 bases; nucleotides not matched to a gene: 9. Germline assignment: CDR1 MDHEN and CDR2 SYDVKM. For the CDR3, the DNA is TGTGCCAGCAGTCCCATGGGGGAGGGAGCCGGGGAGCTGTTTTTT. This encodes CASSPMGEGAGELFF.

The V gene is TRBV2, the J gene TRBJ2-1, with no clear D. V lost 3 bases to trimming and J lost 5 bases, with 8 bases between them. The CDR3 contains 13 residues. Germline V gene lookup returns CDR1 SNHLY and CDR2 FYNNEI. CDR3 sequence: CASSEMMNNEQFF. The CDR3 nucleotides are TGTGCCAGCAGTGAGATGATGAACAATGAGCAGTTCTTC. Full variable domain (missing parts from reference TRBV2 and TRBJ2-1): EPEVTQTPSHQVTQMGQEVILRCVPISNHLYFYWYRQILGQKVEFLVSFYNNEISEKSEIFDDQFSVERPDGSNFTLKIRSTKLEDSAMYFCASSEMMNNEQFFGPGTRLTVL.

This clone was counted a single time. The genes are TRBV6-4 and TRBJ2-1, with D possibly being TRBD2 (5 bases). Trimming stripped 4 bases from V and 7 bases from J, with 20 bases between. The germline V gene encodes CDR1 MRHNA and CDR2 SNTAGT. The length of the CDR3 is 16 residues. Here the CDR3 reads CASSAGVGVRHNEQFF. The CDR3 DNA is TGTGCCAGCAGTGCCGGGGTGGGAGTTCGTCATAATGAGCAGTTCTTC.

The genes are TRBV6-5 and TRBJ1-1, with D maybe TRBD1 (6 bases). Germline V lookup: CDR1 MNHEY, CDR2 SVGAGI. V gave up 2 bases and J gave up 1 base, with 14 bases separating them. This CDR3 comprises 16 residues. The CDR3 region has the DNA TGTGCCAGCAGTTACACGTGGACAGAAACGAACACTGAAGCTTTCTTT. As protein: CASSYTWTETNTEAFF.

As to this clone: Within the sample, other DNA sequences also encode this same CDR3. The chain couples TRBV28 to TRBJ2-3, with 7 bases that match TRBD1. This CDR3 region has 14 residues. The germline V gene has CDR1 MDHEN and CDR2 SYDVKM. V was clipped by 6 bases and J by 4 bases; unmatched bases: 7. CDR3 in amino acids: CASSIQGVADTQYF. Written as DNA, the CDR3 is TGTGCCAGCAGCATCCAGGGGGTTGCAGATACGCAGTATTTT.

The rearrangement links TRBV5-1 to TRBJ2-7; 7 bases align to TRBD1. With 4 bases clipped from V and 7 bases from J, the junction kept 17 bases outside the gene matches. This CDR3 is 16 amino acids long. The germline gives CDR1 SGHRS, CDR2 YFSETQ. The chain's CDR3 is CASSLVSPGRGYEQYF. CDR3 coding DNA: TGCGCCAGCAGCCTTGTTTCCCCGGGCAGGGGGTATGAGCAGTACTTC. The variable domain in full, completed from reference TRBV5-1 and TRBJ2-7, reads KAGVTQTPRYLIKTRGQQVTLSCSPISGHRSVSWYQQTPGQGLQFLFEYFSETQRNKGNFPGRFSGRQFSNSRSEMNVSTLELGDSALYLCASSLVSPGRGYEQYFGPGTRLTVT.